The 32 T cell receptor beta chains given below trace back to one sample, sequenced in a study of OX40 agonist ivuxolimab in advanced cancers. The assay was immunoSEQ multiplex PCR, and TCRdb's table has in-frame clones only and misses some. Of roughly 32,000 clones in the sample, 84% were seen once. Sequenced material: CD4+ or CD8+ T cells sorted from blood, taken in a trial of the OX40 agonist ivuxolimab. All receptors come from an adult with an advanced solid tumor such as melanoma, head and neck, liver or kidney cancer.

This clone turned up a few times. The rearrangement joins TRBV30 to TRBJ2-7; 10 bases fit TRBD1. With 0 bases clipped from V and 2 bases from J, the junction kept 7 bases outside the gene matches. This CDR3 is 16 amino acids long. CDR1 and CDR2 (germline): GTSNPN, SVGIG (reference sequence). The CDR3 protein is CAWSVGTGDFTYEQYF. In DNA form, the CDR3 reads TGTGCCTGGAGTGTGGGGACAGGGGACTTCACCTACGAGCAGTACTTC.

This chain links TRBV4-1 with TRBJ1-4; 8 nucleotides align to TRBD1. The V gene end was trimmed by 1 base and the J gene end by 4 bases; junction bases not matched to a gene: 8. Germline-derived CDR1 and CDR2 are MGHRA and YSYEKL. The CDR3 covers 17 residues. The CDR3 sequence is CASSQAKTGTGNEKLFF. The CDR3 DNA reads TGCGCCAGCAGCCAAGCGAAGACCGGGACAGGTAATGAAAAACTGTTTTTT.

This chain uses TRBV7-7 with TRBJ2-5; the D gene could be TRBD1 or TRBD2 (5 bases each). The ends were cut back, 5 bases at V and 4 bases at J, with 17 bases in the middle. CDR3 length: 15 residues. Germline V gives CDR1 SSHAT, CDR2 FNYEAQ (reference sequence). CDR3 sequence (DNA): TGTGCCAGCAGCCGTCTTTTGGGGGTGGGAGAGACCCAGTACTTC. Its protein product is CASSRLLGVGETQYF.

The chain links TRBV30 to TRBJ2-7; 10 bases are a match to TRBD2. CDR1 and CDR2 (germline): GTSNPN, SVGIG (reference sequence). Unmatched junction bases numbered 3, after V lost 0 bases and J lost 4 bases. The CDR3 runs 14 residues. CDR3: CAWSVLTSGYEQYF. CDR3 DNA: TGTGCCTGGAGTGTCTTGACTAGCGGGTACGAGCAGTACTTC.

The chain carries TRBV7-9 and TRBJ2-7, with unresolved D. The germline V gene has CDR1 SEHNR and CDR2 FQNEAQ (reference sequence). The CDR3 is 13 amino acids. Between the trimmed V and J ends, which lost 1 base and 2 bases, there was a span of 6 bases. CDR3 sequence (DNA): TGTGCCAGCAGCTTAGGTACCCCCTACGAGCAGTACTTC. As protein: CASSLGTPYEQYF.

The chain employs TRBV6-6 and TRBJ1-4; no definite D call. Trimming left V 6 bases short and J 6 bases short, with 17 bases between. CDR1 and CDR2 (germline): MNHNY, SVGAGI (reference sequence). The CDR3 sequence is 15 residues long. The CDR3 nucleotides read TGTGCCAGCAGCCCCTTATCGGAGTATGATGAAAAACTGTTTTTT. This translates into CASSPLSEYDEKLFF.

The rearrangement uses TRBV4-1 and TRBJ1-2; D is perhaps TRBD1 (5 bases). The CDR3 consists of 13 residues. The germline V and J ends were trimmed by 4 bases and 8 bases, with 14 bases remaining between them. Looked up from germline, CDR1 is MGHRA and CDR2 is YSYEKL. CDR3 nucleotides: TGCGCCAGCAGCCCAACAGGTCGCCTCGGCTACACCTTC. It translates to CASSPTGRLGYTF.

V is TRBV5-1 and J is TRBJ2-5; 14 nucleotides align to TRBD2. J gave up 5 bases and V 4 bases, and 13 bases lay outside the gene matches. Germline CDR1 and CDR2: SGHRS and YFSETQ. This CDR3 is built from 18 residues. CDR3: CASSPLTSGGARSETQYF. In DNA, the CDR3 is TGCGCCAGCAGCCCACTGACTAGCGGGGGGGCAAGGAGTGAGACCCAGTACTTC. Filled out from reference TRBV5-1 and TRBJ2-5, the complete variable domain reads KAGVTQTPRYLIKTRGQQVTLSCSPISGHRSVSWYQQTPGQGLQFLFEYFSETQRNKGNFPGRFSGRQFSNSRSEMNVSTLELGDSALYLCASSPLTSGGARSETQYFGPGTRLLVL.

The CDR3 nucleotides read TGCGCCAGCAGCCCCGGTGGGAACACTGAAGCTTTCTTT. As protein: CASSPGGNTEAFF. The rearrangement links TRBV4-1 to TRBJ1-1, with no clear D. The CDR3 spans 13 residues. CDR1 is MGHRA and CDR2 is YSYEKL in the germline V gene. The V and J ends lost 4 bases and 1 base respectively, with 7 bases between them.

CDR3 nucleotides: TGTGCCAGCAGCGACAGGGACAACACTGAAGCTTTCTTT. As protein: CASSDRDNTEAFF. J is TRBJ1-1 and V is TRBV6-5; 7 bases are a match to TRBD1. Trimming removed 6 bases from V and 2 bases from J; junction bases left unmatched: 3. CDR1 MNHEY and CDR2 SVGAGI come from the germline V gene. This CDR3 comprises 13 residues.

The chain employs TRBV4-1 and TRBJ1-1; D gene ambiguous. The germline gives CDR1 MGHRA, CDR2 YSYEKL. V lost 3 bases and J lost 2, with 13 bases in between. The CDR3 sequence is 15 residues long. This CDR3 is CASSQLARGNTEAFF. The CDR3 nucleotides read TGCGCCAGCAGCCAGCTAGCCCGGGGAAACACTGAAGCTTTCTTT.

This sequence joins TRBV9 and TRBJ2-7; a possible D gene is TRBD1 (6 bases). Trimming took off 3 bases at V and 0 bases at J, with 13 bases between the two ends. Germline loops: CDR1 SGDLS, CDR2 YYNGEE. This CDR3 spans 15 amino acids. The CDR3 region is CASSAYGTTSYEQYF. In DNA form, the CDR3 reads TGTGCCAGCAGCGCCTATGGGACAACCTCCTACGAGCAGTACTTC. The whole variable domain, remainder taken from reference TRBV9 and TRBJ2-7, is DSGVTQTPKHLITATGQRVTLRCSPRSGDLSVYWYQQSLDQGLQFLIQYYNGEERAKGNILERFSAQQFPDLHSELNLSSLELGDSALYFCASSAYGTTSYEQYFGPGTRLTVT.

This chain connects TRBV4-3 to TRBJ1-2; D may be TRBD1 (5 bases). The CDR3 totals 17 residues. V was pared by 1 base and J by 4 bases, with 19 bases between. Per germline, CDR1 LGHNA and CDR2 YSLEER. The CDR3 region is CASSQAPGGRDSYGYTF. The CDR3 DNA reads TGCGCCAGCAGCCAAGCCCCGGGGGGTCGAGATAGCTATGGCTACACCTTC.

J is TRBJ1-1 and V is TRBV9, with a possible D match to TRBD1 (5 bases). The germline CDR1 and CDR2 sequences are SGDLS and YYNGEE. The V gene lost 0 bases and the J gene lost 1 base, with 7 bases spanning the gap. The CDR3 contains 14 residues. The CDR3 sequence: CASSVVGGNTEAFF. CDR3 nucleotides: TGTGCCAGCAGCGTAGTTGGGGGGAACACTGAAGCTTTCTTT.

V usage is TRBV27 and J usage is TRBJ2-1; 15 bases map to TRBD2. CDR1 MNHEY and CDR2 SMNVEV come from the germline V gene (reference sequence). This CDR3 spans 17 amino acids. The J segment lost 5 bases and the V segment lost 4 bases, leaving 6 bases of the junction unmatched. The CDR3 loop reads CASSSWTSGRGNNEQFF. CDR3 DNA: TGTGCCAGCAGTTCGTGGACTAGCGGGAGGGGGAACAATGAGCAGTTCTTC.

The chain has TRBV27 and TRBJ2-7; TRBD1 might be the D (7 bases). Per the germline V gene, CDR1 is MNHEY and CDR2 is SMNVEV (reference sequence). The CDR3 is 14 amino acids. V dropped 11 bases and J dropped 5 bases, with 22 bases sitting between them. The CDR3 sequence: CAWRGRGVVNEQYF. CDR3 nucleotides: TGTGCCTGGAGGGGGCGAGGGGTTGTCAACGAGCAGTACTTC.

The chain uses TRBV27 and TRBJ2-3; no definite D call. This CDR3 has 11 amino acids. Per the germline V gene, CDR1 is MNHEY and CDR2 is SMNVEV (reference sequence). Trimming stripped 3 bases from V and 4 bases from J, with 2 bases between. CDR3 sequence (DNA): TGTGCCAGCAGTTTCTCAGATACGCAGTATTTT. Protein product: CASSFSDTQYF.

The V gene is TRBV7-2, the J gene TRBJ2-3, with 7 positions matching TRBD1. The CDR3 totals 12 residues. Trimming at V came to 5 bases and at J to 6 bases, leaving 2 bases not matched to a gene. Germline assignment: CDR1 SGHTA and CDR2 FQGNSA. CDR3: CASSPGGDTQYF. The CDR3 DNA follows: TGTGCCAGCAGCCCAGGGGGTGATACGCAGTATTTT.

For this clone: One end of the junction is discordant with germline, which a read error may explain. The chain carries TRBV7-7 and TRBJ2-7; 8 bases align to TRBD1. CDR3 length: 17 residues. From germline, CDR1 is SSHAT and CDR2 FNYEAQ (reference sequence). CDR3 in amino acids: CASSTIPRTGHSYEQYF. The CDR3 DNA reads TGTGCTAGCAGCACGATACCTAGGACAGGGCACTCCTACGAGCAGTACTTC.

The chain links TRBV27 to TRBJ2-7; 9 nucleotides align to TRBD2. With 7 bases clipped from V and 0 bases from J, the junction kept 7 bases outside the gene matches. Germline V gene sequence: CDR1 MNHEY, CDR2 SMNVEV (reference sequence). This CDR3 is built from 15 residues. The DNA of the CDR3 is TGTGCCAGCAAACCGACTAGCGGCCCCTCCTACGAGCAGTACTTC. Translated: CASKPTSGPSYEQYF.

The chain joins TRBV30 to TRBJ1-1; TRBD1 might be the D (6 bases). Germline V CDR1 and CDR2: GTSNPN, SVGIG (reference sequence). This CDR3 has 13 amino acids. V was shortened by 0 bases and J by 6 bases, with 11 bases between the two germline ends. CDR3 nucleotide sequence: TGTGCCTGGAGTGTAGGGGGTTTGGCTGAAGCTTTCTTT. This codes for CAWSVGGLAEAFF.

As DNA, the CDR3 is TGTGCCAGCAGCCCCGACAGGGCTTTGAATGAGCAGTTCTTC. Amino acids: CASSPDRALNEQFF. The V call is TRBV7-9, the J call TRBJ2-1, with 7 bases fitting TRBD1. Losses at the gene ends were 5 bases for V and 7 bases for J; bases not matched to a gene: 8. The germline gives CDR1 SEHNR, CDR2 FQNEAQ (reference sequence). The CDR3 consists of 14 residues.

This sequence joins TRBV4-2 and TRBJ2-2; 12 nucleotides align to TRBD1. J gave up 4 bases and V 5 bases, and 5 bases lay outside the gene matches. The germline CDR1 and CDR2 sequences are LGHNA and YNFKEQ. This CDR3 has 16 residues. CDR3 region: CASSAGTGGGTGELFF. The CDR3 DNA sequence: TGTGCCAGCAGCGCCGGGACAGGGGGCGGCACCGGGGAGCTGTTTTTT.

The chain is built from TRBV2 and TRBJ2-4; D remains ambiguous. CDR3 length: 14 residues. The V end lost 5 bases, the J end lost 6 bases, and 14 bases lay between the germline ends. Germline CDR1 reads SNHLY; CDR2 reads FYNNEI. The CDR3 here is CASSLQEFGNIQYF. The DNA for the CDR3 is TGTGCCAGCAGTCTTCAGGAGTTTGGAAACATTCAGTACTTC.

The V call is TRBV7-9, the J call TRBJ2-1, with 11 bases aligning to TRBD2. This CDR3 spans 19 amino acids. Germline V gives CDR1 SEHNR, CDR2 FQNEAQ (reference sequence). V was clipped by 2 bases and J by 0 bases; unmatched bases: 9. The CDR3 reads CASSLPGLAEGDSYNEQFF. CDR3 DNA: TGTGCCAGCAGCTTACCGGGACTAGCGGAGGGGGACTCCTACAATGAGCAGTTCTTC.

The chain carries TRBV4-3 and TRBJ1-1; D uncertain. CDR1 is LGHNA and CDR2 is YSLEER in the germline V gene. The CDR3 consists of 14 residues. V shed 0 bases and J shed 5 bases, with 10 bases lying between them. The chain's CDR3 is CASSQDGLQTEAFF. The CDR3 DNA reads as TGCGCCAGCAGCCAAGATGGGCTACAGACTGAAGCTTTCTTT.

The CDR3: CASTFPAGRAFF. The CDR3 DNA is TGTGCCAGTACCTTCCCGGCGGGACGTGCTTTCTTT. The genes are TRBV19 and TRBJ1-1; D possibly corresponds to TRBD1 (5 bases). CDR1 is LNHDA and CDR2 is SQIVND in the germline V gene (reference sequence). The CDR3 is made up of 12 amino acids. Between the trimmed V and J ends, which lost 7 bases and 11 bases, there was a span of 17 bases.

V and J are TRBV2 and TRBJ2-5; TRBD2 matches 11 bases. The CDR3 loop spans 16 amino acids. The V gene end was trimmed by 5 bases and the J gene end by 7 bases; junction bases not matched to a gene: 12. Germline loops: CDR1 SNHLY, CDR2 FYNNEI. The CDR3 is CASSWASGGPRGTQYF. CDR3 coding DNA: TGTGCCAGCAGTTGGGCTAGCGGGGGGCCGAGGGGGACCCAGTACTTC. Complete variable domain (other parts from reference TRBV2 and TRBJ2-5): EPEVTQTPSHQVTQMGQEVILRCVPISNHLYFYWYRQILGQKVEFLVSFYNNEISEKSEIFDDQFSVERPDGSNFTLKIRSTKLEDSAMYFCASSWASGGPRGTQYFGPGTRLLVL.

The CDR3 is CASSWRTAYEQYF. In DNA, the CDR3 is TGCGCCAGCAGCTGGCGGACGGCCTACGAGCAGTACTTC. The rearrangement links TRBV5-1 to TRBJ2-7, with D uncertain. V gave up 3 bases and J gave up 2 bases, with 9 bases separating them. The CDR3 totals 13 residues. Germline assignment: CDR1 SGHRS and CDR2 YFSETQ.

The chain is built from TRBV4-2 and TRBJ2-1, with 16 bases fitting TRBD2. This CDR3 has 18 residues. Trimming at V came to 3 bases and at J to 1 base, leaving 3 bases not matched to a gene. Looked up from germline, CDR1 is LGHNA and CDR2 is YNFKEQ. The CDR3 sequence: CASSHGTSGGGSYNEQFF. The CDR3 DNA reads as TGTGCCAGCAGCCATGGGACTAGCGGGGGGGGTTCCTACAATGAGCAGTTCTTC.

This chain links TRBV27 with TRBJ1-5; D possibly corresponds to TRBD1 (6 bases). The length of the CDR3 is 15 residues. Trimming pared 2 bases from V and 2 bases from J, leaving 10 bases between. In germline, CDR1 is MNHEY, CDR2 SMNVEV (reference sequence). CDR3 bases: TGTGCCAGCAGTTTACAGGGGATGGGCAATCAGCCCCAGCATTTT. Residues: CASSLQGMGNQPQHF.

This sequence joins TRBV7-9 and TRBJ2-3, with D tentatively TRBD2 (6 bases). CDR1 is SEHNR and CDR2 is FQNEAQ in the germline V gene (reference sequence). Trimming removed 1 base from V and 3 bases from J, with 8 bases in between. The CDR3 spans 14 residues. CDR3 sequence reads: CASSLGRGTDTQYF. The CDR3 coding sequence is TGTGCCAGCAGCTTAGGGAGGGGTACAGATACGCAGTATTTT.